The text below deals with one T cell receptor (beta chain). Both TCR beta VDJ combination and CDR3 sequence profiling were carried out. Genomic DNA was the template for this profiling. MiXCR, applied by TCRdb to the reads, yields one record per CDR3 protein. The sample includes fewer than 200,000 distinct CDR3 sequences, around 60% of them seen just once. This entry belongs to a study of CD8+CD57+ T cells in acquired aplastic anemia. Turning to the study itself: Across the sorted CD4+ and CD8+ cells, DNA amounts averaged about 3.1 ug.

This CDR3 has 13 residues. The germline CDR1 and CDR2 sequences are SGHTA and FQGNSA. The V end was cut by 3 bases, the J end by 7 bases, with 7 bases between. This chain links TRBV7-2 with TRBJ1-6; D not resolved. The sequence was collected from a human donor in good health. The sample comprised sorted CD4+, CD8+, or CD8+CD57+ T cells (not recorded which) from PBMCs. The CDR3 here is CASSFGPNSPLHF. CDR3 coding DNA: TGTGCCAGCAGCTTCGGACCGAATTCACCCCTCCACTTT.